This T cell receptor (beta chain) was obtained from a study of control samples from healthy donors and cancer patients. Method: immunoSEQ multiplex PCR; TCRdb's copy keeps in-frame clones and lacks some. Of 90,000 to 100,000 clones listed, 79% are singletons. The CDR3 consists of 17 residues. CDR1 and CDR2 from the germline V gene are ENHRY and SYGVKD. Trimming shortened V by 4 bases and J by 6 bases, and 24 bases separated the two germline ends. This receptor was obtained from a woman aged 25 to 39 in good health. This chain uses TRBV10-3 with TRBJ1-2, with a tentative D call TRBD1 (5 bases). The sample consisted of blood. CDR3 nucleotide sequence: TGTGCCATCAGTGCGTCTATAAATTCGGACGGGACGAATGGCTACACCTTC. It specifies CAISASINSDGTNGYTF.